This T cell receptor beta chain emerged from a study of blood T cell repertoires in COVID-19. Study information: From the United States, Italy and Spain came samples of acute and convalescent COVID-19. PBMCs, B-cell-depleted T cells, or T cells were the source of the cDNA or gDNA that made up the material.

In the source study's methods: Estimates of nucleated cell counts were drawn from the amplification of reference gene primers. The assay was immunoSEQ multiplex PCR, and TCRdb's table has in-frame clones only and misses some. That table is the source of V, J and clone size, and D and trimming were worked out from the DNA. Of just over 7,500 clones listed, more than 60% are singletons. The CDR3 loop spans 12 amino acids. V lost 2 bases and J 6 bases, leaving 8 bases between the germline ends. The gene calls are TRBV12-3 or TRBV12-4 and TRBJ2-7; no clear D gene. The source of this sequence is a human donor in a cohort sampled during active COVID-19. Source material: peripheral blood. Here the CDR3 reads CASSLTRPEQYF. The DNA for the CDR3 is TGTGCCAGCAGTTTAACCAGGCCCGAGCAGTACTTC.